The 4 T cell receptor beta chains in this list originate from one sample, sequenced in a study of CD8 T cells in Susac syndrome (dated by TCRdb to between 2018 and 2021). Libraries were constructed by the immunoSEQ multiplex PCR assay. RNA was extracted with the RNeasy kit and roughly 0.45 to 1 ug was reverse transcribed using random hexamers. Starting from the raw public reads, TCRdb applied fastp trimming at Q25, assembled clones with MiXCR and retained in-frame beta chains. CDR3 protein sequences are deduplicated, and each keeps its most common genes and DNA. A total of approximately 150,000 distinct CDR3 sequences appear in this sample, approximately 94% of them only once. 0.075% to 0.1% of the sample belongs to the ten largest clones. Input material: CD4+ T cells from PBMCs. The receptors derive from a human donor in good health.

V is TRBV5-4 and J is TRBJ2-3; D ambiguous. V was cut by 1 base and J by 3 bases, with 6 bases left in between. From germline, CDR1 is SGHNT and CDR2 YYREEE (reference sequence). This CDR3 has 13 residues. DNA for the CDR3: TGTGCCAGCAGCTTGAAGGGTACAGATACGCAGTATTTT. It is translated as CASSLKGTDTQYF.

The rearrangement uses TRBV28 and TRBJ1-1; the D gene is possibly TRBD1 (6 bases). The germline CDR1 and CDR2 sequences are MDHEN and SYDVKM. The CDR3 totals 14 residues. V was cut by 1 base and J by 4 bases, with 10 bases left in between. In DNA, the CDR3 is TGTGCCAGCAGTTTATCACAGGGCGGCACTGAAGCTTTCTTT. It is translated as CASSLSQGGTEAFF.

The chain recombines TRBV5-1 with TRBJ2-6; no clear D. The CDR3 covers 15 residues. Trimming pared 0 bases from V and 0 bases from J, leaving 4 bases between. The germline CDR1 and CDR2 sequences are SGHRS and YFSETQ. The CDR3 DNA sequence: TGCGCCAGCAGCTTGGACAACTCTGGGGCCAACGTCCTGACTTTC. Residues: CASSLDNSGANVLTF.

The V call is TRBV11-2, the J call TRBJ2-2, with TRBD1 identical over 9 bases. CDR3 length: 15 residues. In germline, CDR1 is SGHAT, CDR2 FQNNGV. Trimming at V came to 4 bases and at J to 7 bases, leaving 7 bases not matched to a gene. The CDR3 sequence is CASSSGGQGVGELFF. CDR3 nucleotide sequence: TGTGCCAGCAGCTCCGGGGGACAGGGCGTCGGGGAGCTGTTTTTT.